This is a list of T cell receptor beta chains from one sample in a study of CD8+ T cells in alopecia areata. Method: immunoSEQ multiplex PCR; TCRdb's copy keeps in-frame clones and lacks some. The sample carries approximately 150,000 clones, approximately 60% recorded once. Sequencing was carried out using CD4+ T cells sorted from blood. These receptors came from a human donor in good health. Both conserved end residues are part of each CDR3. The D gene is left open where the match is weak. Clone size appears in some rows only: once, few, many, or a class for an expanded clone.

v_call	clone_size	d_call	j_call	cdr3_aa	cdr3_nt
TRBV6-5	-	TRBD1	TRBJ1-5	CASSHGTGRDQPQHF	TGTGCCAGCAGCCACGGGACAGGGCGGGATCAGCCCCAGCATTTT
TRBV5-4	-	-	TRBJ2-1	CASSLNAHNEQFF	TGTGCCAGCAGCTTGAACGCACACAATGAGCAGTTCTTC
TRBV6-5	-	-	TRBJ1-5	CASSTGAGRDQPQHF	TGTGCCAGCAGTACCGGGGCAGGAAGGGATCAGCCCCAGCATTTT
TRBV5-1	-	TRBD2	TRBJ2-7	CASSSGLAVKGYEQYF	TGCGCCAGCAGTTCGGGACTAGCGGTTAAAGGGTACGAGCAGTACTTC
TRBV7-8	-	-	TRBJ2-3	CASSRGLPPADTQYF	TGTGCCAGCAGCCGGGGTTTACCTCCCGCAGATACGCAGTATTTT
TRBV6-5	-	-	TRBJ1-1	CASRGWQSGNTEAFF	TGTGCCAGCAGAGGGTGGCAAAGCGGGAACACTGAAGCTTTCTTT
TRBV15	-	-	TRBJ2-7	CATSRDGYEQYF	TGTGCCACCAGCAGAGATGGCTACGAGCAGTACTTC
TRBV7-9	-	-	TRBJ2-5	CASSLAPLDSQETQYF	TGTGCCAGCAGCTTAGCCCCCCTGGACAGTCAAGAGACCCAGTACTTC
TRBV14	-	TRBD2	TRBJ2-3	CASSPGLAALTDTQYF	TGTGCCAGCAGCCCGGGACTAGCGGCCCTCACAGATACGCAGTATTTT
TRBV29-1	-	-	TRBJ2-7	CSVSPGNYEQYF	TGCAGCGTGTCCCCGGGAAACTACGAGCAGTACTTC
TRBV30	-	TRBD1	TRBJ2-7	CAWSVGGSSYEQYF	TGTGCCTGGAGTGTAGGGGGCAGCTCCTACGAGCAGTACTTC
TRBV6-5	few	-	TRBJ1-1	CAAGLGLNTEAFF	TGTGCCGCCGGACTGGGTCTGAACACTGAAGCTTTCTTT
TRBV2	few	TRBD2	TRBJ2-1	CAIKQREGHNEQFF	TGTGCCATCAAACAGAGGGAGGGCCACAATGAGCAGTTCTTC
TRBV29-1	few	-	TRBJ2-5	CSVRHTAKETQYF	TGCAGCGTGCGTCACACGGCGAAAGAGACCCAGTACTTC
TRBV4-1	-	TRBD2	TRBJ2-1	CASSLTGGNEQFF	TGCGCCAGCAGCCTGACGGGAGGGAATGAGCAGTTCTTC
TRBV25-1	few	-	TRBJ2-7	CASSGTALSYEQYF	TGTGCCAGCAGTGGGACAGCCCTTTCCTACGAGCAGTACTTC
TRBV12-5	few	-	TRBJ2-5	CASGLSETQYF	TGTGCTAGTGGTTTGAGTGAGACCCAGTACTTC
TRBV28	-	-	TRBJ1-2	CASSSRDGDDTF	TGTGCCAGCAGTTCGCGGGACGGGGATGACACCTTC
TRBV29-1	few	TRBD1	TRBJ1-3	CSVGDRALSGNTIYF	TGCAGCGTTGGGGACAGGGCCCTCTCTGGAAACACCATATATTTT
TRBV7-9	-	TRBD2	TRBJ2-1	CASSPGTSVYNEQFF	TGTGCCAGCAGCCCCGGGACTAGCGTGTACAATGAGCAGTTCTTC
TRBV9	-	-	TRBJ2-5	CASSVESEETQYF	TGTGCCAGCAGCGTAGAATCTGAAGAGACCCAGTACTTC
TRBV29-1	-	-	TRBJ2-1	CSGGTLINEQFF	TGCAGCGGGGGGACCCTTATCAATGAGCAGTTCTTC
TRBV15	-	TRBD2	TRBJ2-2	CATPSGGAYTGELFF	TGTGCCACCCCGTCGGGGGGGGCCTACACCGGGGAGCTGTTTTTT
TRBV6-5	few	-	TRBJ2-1	CASTRDPRYNEQFF	TGTGCCAGCACTAGGGACCCGCGGTACAATGAGCAGTTCTTC
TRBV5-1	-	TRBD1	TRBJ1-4	CASSLGQGNEKLFF	TGCGCCAGCAGCTTGGGACAGGGGAATGAAAAACTGTTTTTT
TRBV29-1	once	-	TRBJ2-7	CSVRGQGQGLEQYF	TGCAGCGTGAGGGGCCAGGGCCAAGGGCTCGAGCAGTACTTC
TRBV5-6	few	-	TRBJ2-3	CASSLGDTDTQYF	TGTGCCAGCAGCTTGGGAGACACAGATACGCAGTATTTT
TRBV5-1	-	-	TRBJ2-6	CASSSSGGVGANVLTF	TGCGCCAGCAGCTCGTCAGGAGGGGTCGGGGCCAACGTCCTGACTTTC
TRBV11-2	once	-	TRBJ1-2	CASSSNHGYTF	TGTGCCAGCAGTTCCAACCATGGCTACACCTTC
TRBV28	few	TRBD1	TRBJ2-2	CASIQQGSGELFF	TGTGCCAGCATCCAACAGGGGTCCGGGGAGCTGTTTTTT
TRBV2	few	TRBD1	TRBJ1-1	CASSEGTGGKAFF	TGTGCCAGCAGTGAAGGGACAGGGGGCAAGGCTTTCTTT
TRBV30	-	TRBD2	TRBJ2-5	CAWSVGTTGTQYF	TGTGCCTGGAGTGTAGGGACTACTGGGACCCAGTACTTC
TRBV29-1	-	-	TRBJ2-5	CSAGRYQETQYF	TGCAGCGCGGGACGCTACCAAGAGACCCAGTACTTC
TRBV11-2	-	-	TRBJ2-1	CASSRPGDNEQFF	TGTGCCAGCAGTCGCCCAGGGGACAATGAGCAGTTCTTC
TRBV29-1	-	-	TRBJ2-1	CSVEEHDPTVSYNEQFF	TGCAGCGTTGAAGAACACGACCCGACGGTCTCCTACAATGAGCAGTTCTTC
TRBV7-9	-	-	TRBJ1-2	CASRSRGYGYTF	TGTGCCAGCAGGTCACGGGGCTATGGCTACACCTTC
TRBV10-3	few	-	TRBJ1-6	CAITRSSDSPLHF	TGTGCCATCACCCGAAGCAGTGATTCACCCCTCCACTTT
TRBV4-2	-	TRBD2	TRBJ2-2	CASSQDGQRENTGELFF	TGTGCCAGCAGCCAAGATGGTCAGCGGGAGAACACCGGGGAGCTGTTTTTT
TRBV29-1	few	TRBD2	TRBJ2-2	CSVLGLAGEGELFF	TGCAGCGTTCTGGGACTAGCGGGAGAAGGGGAGCTGTTTTTT
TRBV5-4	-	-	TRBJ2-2	CASSFHTGELFF	TGTGCCAGCAGCTTCCACACCGGGGAGCTGTTTTTT
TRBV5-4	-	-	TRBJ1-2	CASSLALGGYTF	TGTGCCAGCAGCTTGGCCCTGGGTGGCTACACCTTC
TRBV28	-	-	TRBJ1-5	CASSYGGAGQPQHF	TGTGCCAGCAGTTACGGGGGGGCAGGGCAGCCCCAGCATTTT
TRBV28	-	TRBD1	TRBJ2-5	CASSHYRGSRETQYF	TGTGCCAGCAGTCATTACAGGGGTTCCCGGGAGACCCAGTACTTC
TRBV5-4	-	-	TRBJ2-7	CASSKVPSSYEQYF	TGTGCCAGCAGCAAGGTCCCGAGCTCCTACGAGCAGTACTTC
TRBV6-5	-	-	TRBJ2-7	CASSNKLYEQYF	TGTGCCAGCAGCAACAAACTCTACGAGCAGTACTTC
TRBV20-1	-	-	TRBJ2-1	CSAFGDNEQFF	TGCAGTGCTTTCGGTGACAATGAGCAGTTCTTC
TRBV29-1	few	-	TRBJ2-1	CSVESPLSYNEQFF	TGCAGCGTTGAGTCCCCTCTCTCCTACAATGAGCAGTTCTTC
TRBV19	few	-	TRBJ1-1	CASIRTAGWTEAFF	TGTGCCAGTATTCGGACAGCCGGGTGGACTGAAGCTTTCTTT
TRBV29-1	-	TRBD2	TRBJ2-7	CSVVETSSLEQYF	TGCAGCGTTGTGGAGACTAGCAGCCTAGAGCAGTACTTC
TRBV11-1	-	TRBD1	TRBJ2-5	CASSLGQGMETQYF	TGTGCCAGCAGCCTGGGACAGGGGATGGAGACCCAGTACTTC
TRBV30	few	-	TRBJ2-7	CAWSPSYEQYF	TGTGCCTGGAGTCCTAGCTACGAGCAGTACTTC
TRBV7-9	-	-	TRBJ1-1	CASSLARQHTEAFF	TGTGCCAGCAGCTTAGCGCGGCAGCACACTGAAGCTTTCTTT
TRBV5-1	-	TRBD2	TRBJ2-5	CASSFGKGSGSGETQYF	TGCGCCAGCAGCTTCGGTAAGGGGAGCGGGAGCGGAGAGACCCAGTACTTC
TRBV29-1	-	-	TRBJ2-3	CSVAGDTQYF	TGCAGCGTTGCTGGAGATACGCAGTATTTT
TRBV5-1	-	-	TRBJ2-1	CASSLGHNEQFF	TGCGCCAGCAGCCTTGGGCACAATGAGCAGTTCTTC
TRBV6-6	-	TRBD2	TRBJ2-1	CASRPGLGSYNEQFF	TGTGCCAGCAGACCGGGACTAGGCTCCTACAATGAGCAGTTCTTC
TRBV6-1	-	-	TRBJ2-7	CASSVYDEQYF	TGTGCCAGCAGTGTCTACGACGAGCAGTACTTC